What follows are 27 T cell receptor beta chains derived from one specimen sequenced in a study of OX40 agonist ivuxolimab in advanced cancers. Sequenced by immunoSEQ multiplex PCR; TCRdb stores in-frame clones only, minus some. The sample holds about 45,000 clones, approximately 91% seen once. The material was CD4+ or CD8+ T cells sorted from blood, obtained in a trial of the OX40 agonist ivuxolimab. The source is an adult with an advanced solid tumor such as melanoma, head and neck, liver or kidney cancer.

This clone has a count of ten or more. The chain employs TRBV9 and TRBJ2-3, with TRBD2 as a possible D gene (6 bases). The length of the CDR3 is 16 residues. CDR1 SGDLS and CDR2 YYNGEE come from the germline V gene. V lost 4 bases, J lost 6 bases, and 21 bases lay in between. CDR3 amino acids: CASSPLLAGATDTQYF. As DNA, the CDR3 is TGTGCCAGCAGCCCCTTACTAGCTGGGGCAACGGATACGCAGTATTTT. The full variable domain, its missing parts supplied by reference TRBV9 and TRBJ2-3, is DSGVTQTPKHLITATGQRVTLRCSPRSGDLSVYWYQQSLDQGLQFLIQYYNGEERAKGNILERFSAQQFPDLHSELNLSSLELGDSALYFCASSPLLAGATDTQYFGPGTRLTVL.

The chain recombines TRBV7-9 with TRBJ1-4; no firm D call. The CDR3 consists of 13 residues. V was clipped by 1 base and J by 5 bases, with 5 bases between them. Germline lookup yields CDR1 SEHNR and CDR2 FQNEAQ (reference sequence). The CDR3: CASSLERNEKLFF. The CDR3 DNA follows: TGTGCCAGCAGCTTAGAACGGAATGAAAAACTGTTTTTT.

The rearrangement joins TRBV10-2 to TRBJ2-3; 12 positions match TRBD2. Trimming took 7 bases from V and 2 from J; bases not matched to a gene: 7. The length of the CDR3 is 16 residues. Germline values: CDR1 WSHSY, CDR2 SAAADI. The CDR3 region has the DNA TGCGCCAGCACCGAGGGACTAGCGGGTTACACAGATACGCAGTATTTT. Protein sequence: CASTEGLAGYTDTQYF.

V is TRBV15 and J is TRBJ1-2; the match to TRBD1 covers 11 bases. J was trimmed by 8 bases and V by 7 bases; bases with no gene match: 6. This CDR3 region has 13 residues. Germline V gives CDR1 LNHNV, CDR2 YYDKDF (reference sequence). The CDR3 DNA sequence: TGTGCCACCAAGGGACAGGGGGTTCAGGGCTACACCTTC. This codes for CATKGQGVQGYTF.

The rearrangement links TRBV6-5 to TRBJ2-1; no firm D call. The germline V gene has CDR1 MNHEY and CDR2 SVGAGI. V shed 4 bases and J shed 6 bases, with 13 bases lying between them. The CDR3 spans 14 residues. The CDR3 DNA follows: TGTGCCAGCAGTTCCCTACTAAGTGCCAATGAGCAGTTCTTC. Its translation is CASSSLLSANEQFF.

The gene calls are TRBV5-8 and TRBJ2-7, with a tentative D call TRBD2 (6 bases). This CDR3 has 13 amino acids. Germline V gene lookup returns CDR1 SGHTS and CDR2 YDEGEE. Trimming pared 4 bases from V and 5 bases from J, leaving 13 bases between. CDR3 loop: CASSAGIGDEQYF. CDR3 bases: TGTGCCAGCAGCGCGGGAATTGGCGACGAGCAGTACTTC.

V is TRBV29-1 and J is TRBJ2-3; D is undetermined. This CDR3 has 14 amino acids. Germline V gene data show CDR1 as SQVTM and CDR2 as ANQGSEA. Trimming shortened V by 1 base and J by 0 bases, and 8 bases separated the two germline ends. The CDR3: CSVEGGISTDTQYF. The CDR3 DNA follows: TGCAGCGTTGAAGGGGGAATCAGCACAGATACGCAGTATTTT.

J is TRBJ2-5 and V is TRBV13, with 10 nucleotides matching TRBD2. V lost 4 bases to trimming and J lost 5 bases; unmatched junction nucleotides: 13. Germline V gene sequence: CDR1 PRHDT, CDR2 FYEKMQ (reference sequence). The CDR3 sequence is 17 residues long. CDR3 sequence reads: CASSSRVAGGWQETQYF. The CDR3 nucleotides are TGTGCCAGCAGCTCCCGGGTAGCGGGAGGATGGCAGGAGACCCAGTACTTC.

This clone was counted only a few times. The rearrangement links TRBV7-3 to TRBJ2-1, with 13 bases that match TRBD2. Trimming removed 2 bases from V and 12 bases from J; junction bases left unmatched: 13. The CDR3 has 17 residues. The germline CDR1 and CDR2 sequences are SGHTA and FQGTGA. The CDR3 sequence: CASSLDGLAGVEGGQFF. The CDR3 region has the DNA TGTGCCAGCAGCTTAGACGGACTAGCGGGAGTGGAAGGTGGGCAGTTCTTC.

The CDR3 here is CASSLDAREQYF. Written as DNA, the CDR3 is TGTGCCAGCAGCCTGGACGCACGCGAGCAGTACTTC. V is TRBV7-9 and J is TRBJ2-7; no clear D gene. Germline values: CDR1 SEHNR, CDR2 FQNEAQ (reference sequence). The CDR3 consists of 12 residues. With 5 bases removed from V and 6 bases from J, the gap between germline ends came to 11 bases.

In DNA form, the CDR3 reads TGTGCCATCAGTGACGACTTCGAAGAGACCCAGTACTTC. As protein: CAISDDFEETQYF. The chain has TRBV10-3 and TRBJ2-5; D is undetermined. This CDR3 has 13 amino acids. CDR1 is ENHRY and CDR2 is SYGVKD in the germline V gene. V gave up 3 bases and J gave up 3 bases, with 8 bases separating them.

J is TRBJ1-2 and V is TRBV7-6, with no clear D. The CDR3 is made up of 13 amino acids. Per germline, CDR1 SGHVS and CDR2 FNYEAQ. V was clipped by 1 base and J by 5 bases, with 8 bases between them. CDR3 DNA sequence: TGTGCCAGCAGCTTAGAACGGAGATATGGCTACACCTTC. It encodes CASSLERRYGYTF. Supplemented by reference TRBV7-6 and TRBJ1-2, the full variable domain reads GAGVSQSPRYKVTKRGQDVALRCDPISGHVSLYWYRQALGQGPEFLTYFNYEAQQDKSGLPNDRFSAERPEGSISTLTIQRTEQRDSAMYRCASSLERRYGYTFGSGTRLTVV.

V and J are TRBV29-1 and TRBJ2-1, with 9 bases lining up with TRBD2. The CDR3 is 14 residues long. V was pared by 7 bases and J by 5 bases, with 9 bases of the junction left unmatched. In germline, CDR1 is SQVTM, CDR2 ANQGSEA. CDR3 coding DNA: TGCAGCGCATTTAGCGGGAGAGGAGACAATGAGCAGTTCTTC. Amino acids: CSAFSGRGDNEQFF.

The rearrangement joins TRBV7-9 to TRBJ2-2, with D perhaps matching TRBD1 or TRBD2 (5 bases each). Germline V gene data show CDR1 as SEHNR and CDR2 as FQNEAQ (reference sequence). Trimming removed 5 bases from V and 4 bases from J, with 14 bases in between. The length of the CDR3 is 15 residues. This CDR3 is CASSISGSGTGELFF. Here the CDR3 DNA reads TGTGCCAGCAGCATATCAGGGAGCGGCACCGGGGAGCTGTTTTTT.

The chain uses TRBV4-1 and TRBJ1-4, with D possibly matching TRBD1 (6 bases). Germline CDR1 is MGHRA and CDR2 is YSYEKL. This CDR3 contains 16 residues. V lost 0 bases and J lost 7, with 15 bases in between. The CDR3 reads CASSQEPGQGVEKLFF. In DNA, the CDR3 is TGCGCCAGCAGCCAAGAACCGGGACAAGGAGTTGAAAAACTGTTTTTT.

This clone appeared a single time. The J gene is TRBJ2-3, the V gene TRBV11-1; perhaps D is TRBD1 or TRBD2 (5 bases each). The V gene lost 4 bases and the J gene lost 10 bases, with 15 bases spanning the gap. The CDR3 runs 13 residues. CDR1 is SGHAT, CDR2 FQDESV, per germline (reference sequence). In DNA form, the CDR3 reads TGTGCCAGCAGCTACCTAGGGACCCGAGCGCAGTATTTT. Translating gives CASSYLGTRAQYF.

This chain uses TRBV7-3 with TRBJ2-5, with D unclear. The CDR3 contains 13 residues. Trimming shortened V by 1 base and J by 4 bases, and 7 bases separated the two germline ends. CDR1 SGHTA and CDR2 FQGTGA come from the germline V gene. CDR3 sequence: CASSLRAGETQYF. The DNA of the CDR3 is TGTGCCAGCAGCTTAAGGGCAGGAGAGACCCAGTACTTC.

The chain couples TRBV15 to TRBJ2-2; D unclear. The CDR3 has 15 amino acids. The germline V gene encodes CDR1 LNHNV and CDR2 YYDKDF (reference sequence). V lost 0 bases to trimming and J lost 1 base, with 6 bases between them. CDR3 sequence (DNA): TGTGCCACCAGCAGAGATCAAGGGAACACCGGGGAGCTGTTTTTT. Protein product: CATSRDQGNTGELFF.

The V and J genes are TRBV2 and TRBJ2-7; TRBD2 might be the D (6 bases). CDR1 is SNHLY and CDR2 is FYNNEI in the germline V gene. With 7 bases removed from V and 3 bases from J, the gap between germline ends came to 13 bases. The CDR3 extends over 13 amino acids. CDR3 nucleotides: TGTGCCAGCAAGACGGGCGGGAACTACGAGCAGTACTTC. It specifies CASKTGGNYEQYF.

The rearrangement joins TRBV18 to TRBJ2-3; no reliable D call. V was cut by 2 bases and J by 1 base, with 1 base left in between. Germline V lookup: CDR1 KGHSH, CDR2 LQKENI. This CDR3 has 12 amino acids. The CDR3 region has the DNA TGTGCCAGCTCACCAGGCACAGATACGCAGTATTTT. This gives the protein CASSPGTDTQYF.

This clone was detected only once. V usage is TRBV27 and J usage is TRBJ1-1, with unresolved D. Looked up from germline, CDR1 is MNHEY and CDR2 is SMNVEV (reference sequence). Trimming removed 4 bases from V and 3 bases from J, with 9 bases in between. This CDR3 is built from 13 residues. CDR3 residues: CASSSGFYTEAFF. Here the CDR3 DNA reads TGTGCCAGCAGTTCAGGATTTTACACTGAAGCTTTCTTT.

This chain's CDR3 is CASSDRPGDTQYF. CDR3 in DNA: TGTGCCAGCAGTGACCGCCCGGGAGATACGCAGTATTTT. The J gene is TRBJ2-3, the V gene TRBV6-1; D remains unclear. Per germline, CDR1 MNHNS and CDR2 SASEGT. The ends were cut back, 3 bases at V and 5 bases at J, with 9 bases in the middle. The CDR3 runs to 13 residues.

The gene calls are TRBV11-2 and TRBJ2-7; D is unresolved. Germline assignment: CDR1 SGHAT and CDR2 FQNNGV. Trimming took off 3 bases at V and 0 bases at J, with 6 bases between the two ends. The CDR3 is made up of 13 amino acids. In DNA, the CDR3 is TGTGCCAGCAGCTTCCAGGTCTCCTACGAGCAGTACTTC. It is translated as CASSFQVSYEQYF. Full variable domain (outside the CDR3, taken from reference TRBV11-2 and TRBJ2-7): EAGVAQSPRYKIIEKRQSVAFWCNPISGHATLYWYQQILGQGPKLLIQFQNNGVVDDSQLPKDRFSAERLKGVDSTLKIQPAKLEDSAVYLCASSFQVSYEQYFGPGTRLTVT.

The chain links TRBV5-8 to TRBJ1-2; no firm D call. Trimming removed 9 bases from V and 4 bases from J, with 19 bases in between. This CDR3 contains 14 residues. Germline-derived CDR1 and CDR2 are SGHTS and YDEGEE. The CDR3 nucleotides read TGTGCCACCGCACCCGAGAGTCGTACCTATGGCTACACCTTC. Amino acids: CATAPESRTYGYTF. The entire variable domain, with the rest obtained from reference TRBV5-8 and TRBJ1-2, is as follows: EAGVTQSPTHLIKTRGQQATLRCSPISGHTSVYWYQQALGLGLQFLLWYDEGEERNRGNFPPRFSGRQFPNYSSELNVNALELEDSALYLCATAPESRTYGYTFGSGTRLTVV.

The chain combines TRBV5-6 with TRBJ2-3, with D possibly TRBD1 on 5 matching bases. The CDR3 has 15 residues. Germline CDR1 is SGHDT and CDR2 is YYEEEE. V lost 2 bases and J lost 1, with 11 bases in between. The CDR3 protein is CASSFAGPGTDTQYF. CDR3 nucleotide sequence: TGTGCCAGCAGCTTTGCAGGGCCCGGCACAGATACGCAGTATTTT.

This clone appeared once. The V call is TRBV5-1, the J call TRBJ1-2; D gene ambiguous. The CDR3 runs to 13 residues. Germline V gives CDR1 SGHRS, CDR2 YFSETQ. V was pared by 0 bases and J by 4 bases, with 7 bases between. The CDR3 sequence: CASSLERSYGYTF. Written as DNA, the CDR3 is TGCGCCAGCAGCTTGGAACGGAGCTATGGCTACACCTTC.

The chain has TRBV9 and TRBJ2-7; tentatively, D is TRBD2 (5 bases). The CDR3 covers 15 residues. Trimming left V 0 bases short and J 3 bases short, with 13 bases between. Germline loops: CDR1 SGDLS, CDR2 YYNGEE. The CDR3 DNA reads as TGTGCCAGCAGCGTAGGAGGGTCTCAGAACTACGAGCAGTACTTC. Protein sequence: CASSVGGSQNYEQYF.